The sequence of this T cell receptor (beta chain) was determined in a study of cytomegalovirus exposure and HLA in healthy donors. The length of the CDR3 is 15 residues. Trimming cost V 0 bases and J 5 bases, with 14 bases left between them. The germline CDR1 and CDR2 sequences are LNHNV and YYDKDF (reference sequence). PCR used 60 Vbeta primers and 13 Jbeta primers. The repertoire was sequenced with immunoSEQ multiplex PCR; TCRdb's copy has only in-frame clones and lacks some. The sample holds over 35,000 clones; 60% to 70% are singletons and the top ten take 3% to 5%. This sequence originates from a man aged 40-49 years in good health and CMV-seronegative. The sample taken for sequencing was PBMCs. J is TRBJ2-7 and V is TRBV15; D perhaps matches TRBD1 (6 bases). This CDR3 is CATSRENREYDEQYF. The CDR3 bases are TGTGCCACCAGCAGAGAGAACAGGGAATACGACGAGCAGTACTTC.